A selection of T cell receptor beta chains follows, all from one sample in a study of T cell changes during pregnancy in multiple sclerosis. Sequenced by immunoSEQ multiplex PCR; TCRdb stores in-frame clones only, minus some. The sample has about 30,000 clones; roughly 91% are singletons. The specimen comprised CD4+ T cells from peripheral blood mononuclear cells, sampled after pregnancy. The receptors were sampled from a female donor with multiple sclerosis, enrolled in a pregnancy study. Each CDR3 is given with its conserved first and last residue. The order of the fields is V gene, J gene, CDR3 protein.

>TRBV19|TRBJ1-5
CASILSGTADQPQHF
>TRBV5-1|TRBJ2-7
CASSLSGILSYEQYF
>TRBV19|TRBJ1-2
CASSSDRNYGYTF
>TRBV11-2|TRBJ1-2
CASSSRDRGYRGYTF
>TRBV11-2|TRBJ2-7
CASSRTGLPLEQYF
>TRBV10-3|TRBJ2-2
CAISDLRDKDTGELFF
>TRBV30|TRBJ1-2
CAWSRQGNYGYTF
>TRBV7-9|TRBJ2-3
CASSLFGGTDTQYF
>TRBV30|TRBJ2-1
CAWDRGTYNEQFF
>TRBV5-1|TRBJ2-2
CASSLVRLAGDPNTGELFF